This T cell receptor (beta chain) came from a study of metastatic and nonmetastatic thyroid tumors. Looking at the study overall: Repertoires were compared across blood and tumor or nodule tissue from malignant and benign thyroid patients.

Findings of the study overall: The study reportedly found significantly higher TCR beta diversity in malignant thyroid tumors than benign nodules, in blood and tumor.

This clone is medium-sized within its sample. Its antigen is not identified. Germline CDR1 is SEHNR and CDR2 is FQNEAQ (reference sequence). V gave up 4 bases and J gave up 9 bases; unmatched junction bases: 7. This CDR3 spans 16 amino acids. Thyroid surgery was preceded by no treatment in any patient. Original analysis: Building a distant-metastasis classifier for papillary thyroid cancer drew on CDR3 differences across clinicopathological groups. Through MiXCR, TCRdb re-clonotyped the PCR reads. TCRdb assigned the V and J calls; the authors' analysis was not used. The sample has approximately 20,000 clones; about a quarter are singletons.

Material for sequencing was tumor tissue. This TCR was sampled from a female donor with papillary thyroid cancer or a benign thyroid nodule (not recorded which). Some clones in this sample may be carry-over from other donors' samples. V is TRBV7-9 and J is TRBJ2-1, with 15 bases aligning to TRBD2. The CDR3 DNA sequence: TGTGCCAGCAGCTCCTGGACTAGCGGGAGGGCGGTTGAGCAGTTCTTC. Its translation is CASSSWTSGRAVEQFF.